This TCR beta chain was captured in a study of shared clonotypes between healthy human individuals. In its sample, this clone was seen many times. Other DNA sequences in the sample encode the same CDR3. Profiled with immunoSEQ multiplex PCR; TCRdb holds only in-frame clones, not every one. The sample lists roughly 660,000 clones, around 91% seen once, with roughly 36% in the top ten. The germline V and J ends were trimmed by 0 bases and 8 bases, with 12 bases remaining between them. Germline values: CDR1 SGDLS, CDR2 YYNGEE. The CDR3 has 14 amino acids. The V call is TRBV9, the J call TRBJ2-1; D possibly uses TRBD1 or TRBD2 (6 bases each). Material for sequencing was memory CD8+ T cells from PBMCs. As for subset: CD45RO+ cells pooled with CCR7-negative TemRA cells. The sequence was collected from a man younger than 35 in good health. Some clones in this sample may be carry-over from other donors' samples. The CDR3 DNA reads TGTGCCAGCAGCGTAGCGGGGGCTCGGGATGAGCAGTTCTTC. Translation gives CASSVAGARDEQFF. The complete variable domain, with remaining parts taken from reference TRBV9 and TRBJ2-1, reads DSGVTQTPKHLITATGQRVTLRCSPRSGDLSVYWYQQSLDQGLQFLIQYYNGEERAKGNILERFSAQQFPDLHSELNLSSLELGDSALYFCASSVAGARDEQFFGPGTRLTVL.